These 15 T cell receptor beta chains were all obtained from the same sample, sequenced in a study of T cells in localized non-small cell lung cancer. The method was immunoSEQ multiplex PCR; TCRdb's version includes in-frame clones alone and lacks a portion of them. The profile shows about 6,300 clones, less than 45% of them singletons. The material sequenced was lung tumor tissue, taken before any cancer treatment. The source of these receptors is a woman between 35 and 70 years old with stage II squamous cell lung carcinoma.

CDR3 DNA: TGTGCCAGTAGGAGCAACCCCCCTAATGAAAAACTGTTTTTT. It yields the protein CASRSNPPNEKLFF. The genes are TRBV19 and TRBJ1-4, with D unclear. The CDR3 has 14 amino acids. Trimming pared 6 bases from V and 3 bases from J, leaving 11 bases between. Germline V gene lookup returns CDR1 LNHDA and CDR2 SQIVND (reference sequence).

This clone has more than one count but fewer than ten. V is TRBV9 and J is TRBJ2-3, with 10 bases that match TRBD2. J lost 4 bases, V lost 4 bases, and 12 bases had no gene match. The CDR3 sequence is 17 residues long. The germline CDR1 and CDR2 sequences are SGDLS and YYNGEE. The CDR3 loop reads CASSPQVMSGRADTQYF. The CDR3 bases are TGTGCCAGCAGCCCCCAGGTGATGAGCGGGAGGGCAGATACGCAGTATTTT.

This clone is termed medium-sized. This chain uses TRBV11-3 with TRBJ1-6; a possible D gene is TRBD1 (5 bases). Germline assignment: CDR1 SGHNT and CDR2 YENEEA. V lost 3 bases to trimming and J lost 6 bases, with 12 bases between them. This CDR3 is 15 amino acids long. The CDR3 region has the DNA TGTGCCAGCAGCTTGCCAGGGTTGGGTAATTCACCCCTCCACTTT. It yields the protein CASSLPGLGNSPLHF.

The table lists this clone with many counts. The chain uses TRBV6-8 and TRBJ1-1; D may be TRBD1 (6 bases). This CDR3 spans 12 amino acids. Germline CDR1 is MNHGY and CDR2 is SAAAGT. Trimming pared 6 bases from V and 12 bases from J, leaving 17 bases between. The CDR3 here is CASSLQGAETFF. The CDR3 DNA reads as TGTGCCAGCAGCCTACAGGGAGCCGAAACTTTCTTT.

The chain links TRBV19 to TRBJ1-5; possibly TRBD1 for D (5 bases). V lost 7 bases, J lost 3 bases, and 25 bases lay in between. Germline CDR1 reads LNHDA; CDR2 reads SQIVND (reference sequence). The CDR3 is 18 amino acids. The CDR3 spells CASTPKGPRQGDNQPQHF. For the CDR3, the DNA is TGTGCCAGTACCCCAAAGGGCCCGAGGCAGGGTGACAATCAGCCCCAGCATTTT.

In its sample, this clone was seen a few times. The chain recombines TRBV6-8 with TRBJ2-3; D possibly corresponds to TRBD1 (7 bases). This CDR3 has 17 amino acids. V was shortened by 8 bases and J by 2 bases, with 23 bases between the two germline ends. Germline values: CDR1 MNHGY, CDR2 SAAAGT. CDR3 bases: TGTGCCAGCTCCCCTGGAGGGGGCCCCTCCACCACAGATACGCAGTATTTT. It encodes CASSPGGGPSTTDTQYF.

A word on this clone: The DNA has a base that is unclear or was not read; X is used for its residue. This chain joins TRBV9 and TRBJ2-3; 8 nucleotides match TRBD2. Germline V gene lookup returns CDR1 SGDLS and CDR2 YYNGEE. The CDR3 extends over 16 amino acids. Germline trimming cut 3 bases from V and 4 bases from J; bases unmatched to any gene: 10. CDR3 bases: TGTGCCAGCAGCGCGTTAGCGGGGRATCTTGCAGATACGCAGTATTTT. Residues: CASSALAGXLADTQYF.

The chain joins TRBV19 to TRBJ2-3; TRBD2 agrees at 8 bases. Germline lookup yields CDR1 LNHDA and CDR2 SQIVND (reference sequence). The CDR3 spans 15 residues. J gave up 2 bases and V 1 base, and 2 bases lay outside the gene matches. The CDR3 region is CASSIGAGVTDTQYF. The CDR3 nucleotides are TGTGCCAGTAGTATAGGAGCGGGAGTCACAGATACGCAGTATTTT.

In its sample, this clone was seen a few times. The V call is TRBV11-3, the J call TRBJ2-5, with unresolved D. CDR3 length: 15 amino acids. V lost 2 bases and J lost 4, with 14 bases in between. Germline values: CDR1 SGHNT, CDR2 YENEEA. DNA of the CDR3: TGTGCCAGCAGCTTAAGCCTAGGCGGAGCAGAGACCCAGTACTTC. Translating it yields CASSLSLGGAETQYF.

The chain couples TRBV11-3 to TRBJ1-3, with 9 bases aligning to TRBD1. This CDR3 has 16 residues. The V gene end was trimmed by 7 bases and the J gene end by 5 bases; junction bases not matched to a gene: 12. Germline CDR1 and CDR2: SGHNT and YENEEA. CDR3 nucleotides: TGTGCCAGCACGTCTTCTTCGGGGACAGGGAGAAACACCATATATTTT. Translated, it gives CASTSSSGTGRNTIYF.

In this sample, this clone turned up a few times. The chain employs TRBV4-1 and TRBJ2-3; no firm D call. Trimming pared 4 bases from V and 0 bases from J, leaving 17 bases between. CDR1 is MGHRA, CDR2 YSYEKL, per germline. The CDR3 sequence is 17 residues long. The DNA for the CDR3 is TGCGCCAGCAGCCCGTCGGCAGAGTACTCTAGCACAGATACGCAGTATTTT. Its translation is CASSPSAEYSSTDTQYF.

V is TRBV19 and J is TRBJ1-5, with 9 bases that match TRBD1. Germline V gene lookup returns CDR1 LNHDA and CDR2 SQIVND (reference sequence). V was pared by 3 bases and J by 5 bases, with 8 bases of the junction left unmatched. The length of the CDR3 is 16 residues. DNA of the CDR3: TGTGCCAGTAGTATCCCGGGACAGGGTGCCTATCAGCCCCAGCATTTT. Translating it yields CASSIPGQGAYQPQHF.

The rearrangement uses TRBV28 and TRBJ2-7, with D perhaps assigned TRBD1 or TRBD2 (5 bases each). Germline-derived CDR1 and CDR2 are MDHEN and SYDVKM. V was pared by 3 bases and J by 3 bases, with 6 bases between. The CDR3 length is 12 residues. The CDR3 reads CASSLGDYEQYF. The CDR3 bases are TGTGCCAGCAGTTTGGGGGACTACGAGCAGTACTTC.

This clone was observed a few times. The chain links TRBV6-8 to TRBJ2-3; 7 nucleotides line up with TRBD2. This CDR3 has 15 amino acids. Looked up from germline, CDR1 is MNHGY and CDR2 is SAAAGT. Trimming cost V 4 bases and J 8 bases; bases outside gene matches: 12. CDR3 loop: CASSSLAGEHGTQYF. CDR3 sequence (DNA): TGTGCCAGCAGTTCTCTGGCGGGGGAACATGGTACGCAGTATTTT.

This clone was seen a handful of times. The chain links TRBV6-1 to TRBJ1-4; perhaps TRBD1 as D (5 bases). The V gene lost 0 bases and the J gene lost 5 bases, with 10 bases spanning the gap. This CDR3 is built from 15 residues. Germline V gene data show CDR1 as MNHNS and CDR2 as SASEGT. CDR3 protein: CASSEASGGNEKLFF. In DNA, the CDR3 is TGTGCCAGCAGTGAAGCATCGGGGGGGAATGAAAAACTGTTTTTT.